Detailed here is one T cell receptor beta chain. Its specificity is not known. An end of the junction differs from the germline gene, which may be a read error. The sample originates from a study of tumor-infiltrating lymphocytes in primary liver carcinoma. Between roughly 17 and 31 mg of unsorted bulk tissue served as the source from which RNA and DNA were co-extracted. Patients were chronically HBV-infected and treatment-naive. Tumor regions sampled: superior, inferior, left, right poles, and centre. Germline CDR1 SGHAT, CDR2 FQNNGV. The CDR3 extends over 15 amino acids. Whole-study findings and limits: Merely some 8-25% of top clones spanned all five tumor regions.

The input was 400 to 500 ng total RNA; TCR beta cDNA was made from it with a constant-region primer. Libraries for TCR beta were built through three nested multiplex PCR rounds, which together made up a slightly modified ARM-PCR procedure. With TRBV1-TRBV30 forward primers and a C-beta reverse primer, the first two PCR rounds were run for 10 to 11 cycles each. Each CDR3 protein gets one entry after TCRdb re-called the multiplex PCR reads with MiXCR. The sample includes about 110,000 distinct CDR3 sequences, 65% of them seen just once. This clonotype was sampled from an older woman with primary liver carcinoma and hepatitis B virus infection. The chain employs TRBV11-2 and TRBJ2-1, with D possibly matching TRBD1 (5 bases). The specimen sequenced was liver tumor tissue from sampling region 1. The subset denotes: tumor region T1, superior pole. The CDR3 loop is CASSLFQGLVYDQFF. The CDR3 DNA is TGTGCCAGCAGCTTATTCCAGGGCTTGGTCTATGATCAGTTCTTC. Full variable domain (missing parts from reference TRBV11-2 and TRBJ2-1): EAGVAQSPRYKIIEKRQSVAFWCNPISGHATLYWYQQILGQGPKLLIQFQNNGVVDDSQLPKDRFSAERLKGVDSTLKIQPAKLEDSAVYLCASSLFQGLVYDQFFGPGTRLTVL.